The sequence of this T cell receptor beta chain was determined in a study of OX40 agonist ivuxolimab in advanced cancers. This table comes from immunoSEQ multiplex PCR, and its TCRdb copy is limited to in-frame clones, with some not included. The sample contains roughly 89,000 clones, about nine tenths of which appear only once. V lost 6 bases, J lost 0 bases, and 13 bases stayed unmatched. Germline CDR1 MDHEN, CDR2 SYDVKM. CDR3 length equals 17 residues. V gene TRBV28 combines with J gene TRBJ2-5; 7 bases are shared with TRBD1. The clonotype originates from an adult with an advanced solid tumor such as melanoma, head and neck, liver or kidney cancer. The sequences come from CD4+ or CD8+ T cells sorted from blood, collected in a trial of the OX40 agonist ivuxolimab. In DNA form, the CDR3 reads TGTGCCAGCAGCCTTTTTACCGGGACAGCCAACCAAGAGACCCAGTACTTC. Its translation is CASSLFTGTANQETQYF.